The 17 T cell receptor beta chains given below trace back to one sample, sequenced in a study of PD-L1 blockade in urothelial cancer. Repertoires were generated with immunoSEQ multiplex PCR, while TCRdb's copy carries only in-frame clones and drops some. The sample has some 60,000 clones, roughly 86% seen once; the top ten hold 2.5% to 3%. This material consisted of PBMCs, taken around atezolizumab (anti-PD-L1) treatment. The source is a man aged 45-65 years with urothelial cancer.

The table lists this clone with a count of one. The chain is built from TRBV28 and TRBJ1-2; tentatively, D is TRBD1 (5 bases). This CDR3 has 17 residues. V gave up 4 bases and J gave up 2 bases, with 20 bases separating them. Germline V gene lookup returns CDR1 MDHEN and CDR2 SYDVKM. CDR3 sequence reads: CASSYFLRGGRNYGYTF. The CDR3 DNA reads TGTGCCAGCAGTTACTTCTTACGGGGCGGGAGAAACTATGGCTACACCTTC.

The V call is TRBV18, the J call TRBJ2-5; 10 bases agree with TRBD2. From germline, CDR1 is KGHSH and CDR2 LQKENI. The CDR3 covers 16 residues. V lost 4 bases, J lost 2 bases, and 7 bases stayed unmatched. CDR3 nucleotides: TGTGCCAGCTCACGTAGGACTAGCGGAGTTCAAGAGACCCAGTACTTC. Its translation is CASSRRTSGVQETQYF.

The chain combines TRBV7-2 with TRBJ1-1; a weak D match, TRBD1 (5 bases). V was cut by 2 bases and J by 4 bases, with 11 bases left in between. Germline V CDR1 and CDR2: SGHTA, FQGNSA. CDR3 size: 14 residues. This CDR3 reads CASSLFGGVTEAFF. The CDR3 DNA is TGTGCCAGCAGCTTATTTGGAGGGGTCACTGAAGCTTTCTTT.

The chain has TRBV7-9 and TRBJ1-4, with a possible D match to TRBD1 (5 bases). Germline values: CDR1 SEHNR, CDR2 FQNEAQ (reference sequence). The CDR3 is 14 amino acids. Trimming pared 4 bases from V and 7 bases from J, leaving 13 bases between. The CDR3: CASSSAGGVEKLFF. The CDR3 DNA reads TGTGCCAGCAGCTCCGCGGGGGGGGTTGAAAAACTGTTTTTT.

This chain connects TRBV18 to TRBJ2-3, with 9 bases fitting TRBD2. The length of the CDR3 is 13 residues. V gave up 0 bases and J gave up 12 bases; unmatched junction bases: 4. The V gene's germline CDR1 is KGHSH and CDR2 LQKENI. CDR3 in amino acids: CASSPPPAGGQYF. The CDR3 DNA is TGTGCCAGCTCACCACCCCCAGCGGGGGGTCAGTATTTT.

The V and J genes are TRBV18 and TRBJ1-1; no clear D. V was pared by 3 bases and J by 1 base, with 6 bases between. CDR1 and CDR2 (germline): KGHSH, LQKENI. The CDR3 covers 13 residues. For the CDR3, the DNA is TGTGCCAGCTCACCGACAACGAACACTGAAGCTTTCTTT. As protein: CASSPTTNTEAFF. Supplemented by reference TRBV18 and TRBJ1-1, the full variable domain reads NAGVMQNPRHLVRRRGQEARLRCSPMKGHSHVYWYRQLPEEGLKFMVYLQKENIIDESGMPKERFSAEFPKEGPSILRIQQVVRGDSAAYFCASSPTTNTEAFFGQGTRLTVV.

The genes are TRBV9 and TRBJ2-1; 9 bases match TRBD2. The CDR3 is 20 amino acids. Germline CDR1 is SGDLS and CDR2 is YYNGEE. The V and J ends lost 3 bases and 0 bases, in that order; junction bases with no gene match: 16. The CDR3 spells CASSEPKTAGGVISYNEQFF. The CDR3 DNA is TGTGCCAGCAGCGAGCCCAAAACAGCGGGAGGAGTTATCTCCTACAATGAGCAGTTCTTC.

The CDR3 region is CASSRQGSSYEQYF. CDR3 DNA sequence: TGTGCCAGCAGCAGACAGGGGAGCTCCTACGAGCAGTACTTC. The genes are TRBV7-2 and TRBJ2-7; 8 positions agree with TRBD1. Per germline, CDR1 SGHTA and CDR2 FQGNSA. CDR3 length: 14 amino acids. The V segment lost 5 bases and the J segment 0 bases; nucleotides outside the gene matches: 3. Complete variable domain (other parts from reference TRBV7-2 and TRBJ2-7): GAGVSQSPSNKVTEKGKDVELRCDPISGHTALYWYRQSLGQGLEFLIYFQGNSAPDKSGLPSDRFSAERTGGSVSTLTIQRTQQEDSAVYLCASSRQGSSYEQYFGPGTRLTVT.

Concerning this clone: One end of the junction is discordant with germline, which a read error may explain. The sample contains more than one DNA sequence encoding this CDR3. V is TRBV6-5 and J is TRBJ1-4; TRBD1 is a possible D gene (5 bases). The CDR3 spans 13 residues. Germline values: CDR1 MNHEY, CDR2 SVGAGI. DNA of the CDR3: TGCGCCAGCAGCCGACAGTTTAATGAAAAACTGTTTTTT. This encodes CASSRQFNEKLFF.

The CDR3 nucleotides read TGTGCCAGCAGTCTAGCGGGAAGCACAGATACGCAGTATTTT. Protein product: CASSLAGSTDTQYF. This chain connects TRBV9 to TRBJ2-3, with 9 bases aligning to TRBD2. J gave up 0 bases and V 5 bases, and 1 base lay outside the gene matches. The CDR3 extends over 14 amino acids. Germline loops: CDR1 SGDLS, CDR2 YYNGEE. The full variable domain, rest sourced from reference TRBV9 and TRBJ2-3, is DSGVTQTPKHLITATGQRVTLRCSPRSGDLSVYWYQQSLDQGLQFLIQYYNGEERAKGNILERFSAQQFPDLHSELNLSSLELGDSALYFCASSLAGSTDTQYFGPGTRLTVL.

This clone is a singleton in its sample. V usage is TRBV9 and J usage is TRBJ2-3; D is unresolved. The V end was cut by 3 bases, the J end by 0 bases, with 17 bases between. The germline gives CDR1 SGDLS, CDR2 YYNGEE. The CDR3 extends over 17 amino acids. CDR3 residues: CASSARPTATSTDTQYF. CDR3 DNA sequence: TGTGCCAGCAGCGCCCGCCCGACTGCGACTAGCACAGATACGCAGTATTTT.

CDR3 amino acids: CASSRETGGETQYF. CDR3 coding DNA: TGTGCCAGCAGCCGGGAGACTGGGGGGGAGACCCAGTACTTC. This chain connects TRBV7-9 to TRBJ2-5; D possibly corresponds to TRBD2 (6 bases). With 5 bases removed from V and 5 bases from J, the gap between germline ends came to 15 bases. This CDR3 region has 14 residues. Germline V lookup: CDR1 SEHNR, CDR2 FQNEAQ (reference sequence).

The rearrangement joins TRBV5-8 to TRBJ2-1; 7 bases map to TRBD1. CDR3 length: 14 amino acids. CDR1 and CDR2 from the germline V gene are SGHTS and YDEGEE. The trim removed 4 bases at V and 1 base at J, leaving 2 bases unmatched. CDR3 bases: TGTGCCAGCAGCCCCAGGGGGTCCTACAATGAGCAGTTCTTC. Its protein product is CASSPRGSYNEQFF.

The chain combines TRBV19 with TRBJ1-1; TRBD1 might be the D (5 bases). Trimming cost V 4 bases and J 1 base, with 10 bases left between them. Looked up from germline, CDR1 is LNHDA and CDR2 is SQIVND (reference sequence). This CDR3 has 14 amino acids. The CDR3 DNA reads as TGTGCCAGTAGTACCCCCGGGGGGAACACTGAAGCTTTCTTT. It codes for CASSTPGGNTEAFF.

The chain links TRBV30 to TRBJ2-5; TRBD2 matches at 9 bases. Germline CDR1 reads GTSNPN; CDR2 reads SVGIG (reference sequence). V gave up 5 bases and J gave up 5 bases; unmatched junction bases: 6. The CDR3 runs 13 residues. CDR3 in DNA: TGTGCCTGGGGTAGCGGGAGAGTGGAGACCCAGTACTTC. Protein sequence: CAWGSGRVETQYF.

The chain carries TRBV2 and TRBJ2-3; 8 positions agree with TRBD2. CDR3 size: 15 residues. Germline CDR1 SNHLY, CDR2 FYNNEI. The V gene end was trimmed by 3 bases and the J gene end by 2 bases; junction bases not matched to a gene: 4. As DNA, the CDR3 is TGTGCCAGCAGTGAGAGGACTAGCCCCACAGATACGCAGTATTTT. It translates to CASSERTSPTDTQYF.

The rearrangement uses TRBV5-6 and TRBJ2-7; possible D gene TRBD2, 5 bases. This CDR3 region has 14 residues. Trimming pared 2 bases from V and 0 bases from J, leaving 9 bases between. Germline CDR1 reads SGHDT; CDR2 reads YYEEEE. This CDR3 is CASSFERGSYEQYF. DNA of the CDR3: TGTGCCAGCAGCTTTGAACGGGGCTCCTACGAGCAGTACTTC.